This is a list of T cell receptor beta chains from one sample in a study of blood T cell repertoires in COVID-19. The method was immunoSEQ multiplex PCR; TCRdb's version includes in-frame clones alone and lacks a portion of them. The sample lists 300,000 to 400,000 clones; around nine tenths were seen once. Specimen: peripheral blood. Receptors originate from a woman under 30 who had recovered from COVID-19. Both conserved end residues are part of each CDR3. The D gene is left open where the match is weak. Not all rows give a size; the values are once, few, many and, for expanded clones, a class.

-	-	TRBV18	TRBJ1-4	TGTGCCAGCTCACCTCGACCGGGACAAGACGAAAAACTGTTTTTT	CASSPRPGQDEKLFF
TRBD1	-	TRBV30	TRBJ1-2	TGTGCCTGGAATGGACCGGGACAGGGGAACTATGGCTACACCTTC	CAWNGPGQGNYGYTF
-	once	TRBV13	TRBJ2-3	TGTGCCAGCAGCCCCGGAGGGGCAGATACGCAGTATTTT	CASSPGGADTQYF
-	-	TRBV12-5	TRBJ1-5	TGTGCTAGTGGTTTGATGACAGGCCCACCATTTTATAGCAATCAGCCCCAGCATTTT	CASGLMTGPPFYSNQPQHF
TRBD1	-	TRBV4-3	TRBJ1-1	TGCGCCAGCAGCCAGCTGCCAGGGGGGATCACTGAAGCTTTCTTT	CASSQLPGGITEAFF
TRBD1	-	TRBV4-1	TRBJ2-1	TGCGCCAGCAGCCAAGATGGGACAGGATACAATGAGCAGTTCTTC	CASSQDGTGYNEQFF
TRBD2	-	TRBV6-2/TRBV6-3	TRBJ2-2	TGTGCCAGCAGTTACTCCCCCTTAATAGCGGGAAACACCGGGGAGCTGTTTTTT	CASSYSPLIAGNTGELFF
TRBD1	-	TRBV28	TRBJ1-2	TGTGCCAGCAGTGCCCCCGGGACAGGGGGTGGCTACACCTTC	CASSAPGTGGGYTF
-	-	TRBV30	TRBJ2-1	TGTGCCTGGAGCGCCAGGGTCGATGAGCAGTTCTTC	CAWSARVDEQFF
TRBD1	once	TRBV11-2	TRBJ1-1	TGTGCCAGCAGCCTACGACAGGGAGGCACTGAAGCTTTCTTT	CASSLRQGGTEAFF
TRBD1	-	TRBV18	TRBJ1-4	TGTGCCAGCTCATCGACAGGGGGTAGGGAAAAACTGTTTTTT	CASSSTGGREKLFF
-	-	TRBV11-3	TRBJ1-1	TGTGCCAGCAGCTTAGATCCGCGACGGGTATTGAACACTGAAGCTTTCTTT	CASSLDPRRVLNTEAFF
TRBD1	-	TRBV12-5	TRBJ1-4	TGTGCTAGTGGATCCAGACAGGGGGCTATTGAAAAACTGTTTTTT	CASGSRQGAIEKLFF
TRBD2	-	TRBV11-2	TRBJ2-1	TGTGCCAGCAGCGCGCACGGACTAGCGGTCTTTATCTCCTACAATGAGCAGTTCTTC	CASSAHGLAVFISYNEQFF
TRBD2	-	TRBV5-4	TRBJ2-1	TGTGCCAGCAGCTTTCGAGCGGGAGAGTACAATGAGCAGTTCTTC	CASSFRAGEYNEQFF
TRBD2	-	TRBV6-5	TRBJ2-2	TGTGCCAGCAGTTACGTCGGGGGGGACACCGGGGAGCTGTTTTTT	CASSYVGGDTGELFF
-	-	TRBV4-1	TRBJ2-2	TGCGCCAGCAGCCCAAGGGGGGGCAGCTCCGGGGAGCTGTTTTTT	CASSPRGGSSGELFF
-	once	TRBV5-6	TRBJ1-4	TGTGCCAGCAGCTTGGCCCCGGGGGAAAAACTGTTTTTT	CASSLAPGEKLFF
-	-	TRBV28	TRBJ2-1	TGTGCCAGCAGTCTCCCCGCTCTAGCTGAGCAGTTCTTC	CASSLPALAEQFF
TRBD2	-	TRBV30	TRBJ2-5	TGTGCCTGGAGTAAACGACCCCGGGGGGTGGAGACCCAGTACTTC	CAWSKRPRGVETQYF
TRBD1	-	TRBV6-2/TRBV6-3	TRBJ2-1	TGTGCCAGCAGTTTCCTAATACAGGGGGATTTAATGAATGAGCAGTTCTTC	CASSFLIQGDLMNEQFF
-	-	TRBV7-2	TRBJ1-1	TGTGCCAGCAGCTTAAGGGGGGGAGCTGAAGCTTTCTTT	CASSLRGGAEAFF
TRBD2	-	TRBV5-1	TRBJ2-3	TGCGCCAGCAGGGATCGTAGCGGGAGTATCGAAGATACGCAGTATTTT	CASRDRSGSIEDTQYF
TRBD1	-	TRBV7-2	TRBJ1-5	TGTGCCAGCAGCTTGGGCAGGGGGAGCAATCAGCCCCAGCATTTT	CASSLGRGSNQPQHF
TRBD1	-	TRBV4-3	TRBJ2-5	TGCGCCAGCAGCCAAGATCGGGGACAGGAGACCCAGTACTTC	CASSQDRGQETQYF
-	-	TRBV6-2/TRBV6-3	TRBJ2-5	TGTGCCAGCAGTTTTTGGAGAAACCAAGAGACCCAGTACTTC	CASSFWRNQETQYF
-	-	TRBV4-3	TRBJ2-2	TGCGCCAGCAGCCAAGATCTCCTAGCGACGAACACCGGGGAGCTGTTTTTT	CASSQDLLATNTGELFF
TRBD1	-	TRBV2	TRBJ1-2	TGTGCCAGCAGTGGAGGAGGACAGGGGGCGGAAGGCTACACCTTC	CASSGGGQGAEGYTF
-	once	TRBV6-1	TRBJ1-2	TGTGCCAGCAGTGAAGTGGACAGCTGGGATGAGACCTTC	CASSEVDSWDETF
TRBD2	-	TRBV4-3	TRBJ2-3	TGCGCCAGCAGCCAAGGCCAGCGGGAGCAGTATTTT	CASSQGQREQYF
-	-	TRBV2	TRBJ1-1	TGTGCCAGCAGGGGAGACAGGACTAGAACCGAAGCTTTCTTT	CASRGDRTRTEAFF
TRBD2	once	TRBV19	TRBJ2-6	TGTGCCAGTAGTGAGACTAGCGGGTTCTCTGGGGCCAACGTCCTGACTTTC	CASSETSGFSGANVLTF
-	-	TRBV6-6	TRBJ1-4	TGTGCCAGCAGTTACTCGAGTTCGCTACGTGAAAAACTGTTTTTT	CASSYSSSLREKLFF
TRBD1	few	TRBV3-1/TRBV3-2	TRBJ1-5	TGTGCCAGCAGCCAAGGGCCAGGGGGTCATCAGCCCCAGCATTTT	CASSQGPGGHQPQHF
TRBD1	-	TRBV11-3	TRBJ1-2	TGTGCCAGCAGCTTAGGACAGGGACGATATGGCTACACCTTC	CASSLGQGRYGYTF
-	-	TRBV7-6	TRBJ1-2	TGTGCCAGCAGCTTAGCGCGAGGGTACCATGGCTACACCTTC	CASSLARGYHGYTF
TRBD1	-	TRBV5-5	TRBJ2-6	TGTGCCAGCAGCTTGTTCACAGGGGGTTCCTCTGGGGCCAACGTCCTGACTTTC	CASSLFTGGSSGANVLTF
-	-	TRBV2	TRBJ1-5	TGTGCCAGCAGTGAGTTCGGGGCGGGGTTGGAGCATTTT	CASSEFGAGLEHF
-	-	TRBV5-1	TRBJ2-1	TGCGCCAGCAGCTTGGAAGCGGGTAACTACAATGAGCAGTTCTTC	CASSLEAGNYNEQFF
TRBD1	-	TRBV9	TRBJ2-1	TGTGCCAGCAGCGCCCCTAAGGGACAGGCATCTTACAATGAGCAGTTCTTC	CASSAPKGQASYNEQFF
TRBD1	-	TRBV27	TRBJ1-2	TGTGCCAGCAGTTTAGGGCCCAGGGGGCTTGGCTACACCTTC	CASSLGPRGLGYTF
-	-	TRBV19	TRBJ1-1	TGTGCCAGTAGTATAGTTAGCAGAGAAGCTTTCTTT	CASSIVSREAFF
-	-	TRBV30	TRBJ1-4	TGTGCCTGGAGTCAAAACGGTTTAACGGGTGAAAAACTGTTTTTT	CAWSQNGLTGEKLFF
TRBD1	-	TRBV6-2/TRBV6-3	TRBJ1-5	TGTGCCAGCAGTCTCCTGGGACAGGGACCCAATCAGCCCCAGCATTTT	CASSLLGQGPNQPQHF
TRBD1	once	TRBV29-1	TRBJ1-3	TGCAGCGTTGAAATGGAGACAGGGGACTCTGGAAACACCATATATTTT	CSVEMETGDSGNTIYF
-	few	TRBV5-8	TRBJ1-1	TGTGCCAGCACCTTAGGGGATTTTGACACTGAAGCTTTCTTT	CASTLGDFDTEAFF
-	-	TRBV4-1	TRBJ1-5	TGCGCCAGCAGCCAAGAGGGCCCGTATAGCAATCAGCCCCAGCATTTT	CASSQEGPYSNQPQHF
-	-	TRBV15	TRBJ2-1	TGTGCCACCAGCAGAGTTTACGCGGCCGAGCAGTTCTTC	CATSRVYAAEQFF
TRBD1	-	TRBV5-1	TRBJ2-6	TGCGCCAGCAGCCTAGGGGGCCGGTCTGGGGCCAACGTCCTGACTTTC	CASSLGGRSGANVLTF
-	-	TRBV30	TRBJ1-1	TGTGCCTGGAGAAGTAGGGGCGACACTGAAGCTTTCTTT	CAWRSRGDTEAFF